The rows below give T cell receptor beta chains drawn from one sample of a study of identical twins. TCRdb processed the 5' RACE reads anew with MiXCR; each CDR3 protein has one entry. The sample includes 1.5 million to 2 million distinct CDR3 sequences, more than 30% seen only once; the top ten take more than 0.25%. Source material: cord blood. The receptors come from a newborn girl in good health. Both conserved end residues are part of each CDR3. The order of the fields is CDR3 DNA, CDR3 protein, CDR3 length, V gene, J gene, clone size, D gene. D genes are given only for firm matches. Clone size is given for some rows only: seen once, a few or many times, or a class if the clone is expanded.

TGTGCCAGCAGCCGCCGCCCGATCGGGACTAGCGGTATAACAGATACGCAGTATTTT	CASSRRPIGTSGITDTQYF	19	TRBV14	TRBJ2-3	few	TRBD2
TGCAGCGTTTCTAGCAATGAGCAGTACTTC	CSVSSNEQYF	10	TRBV29-1	TRBJ2-7	NA	NA
TGTGCCAGCCGAGACACTTGGGTAGCGGGCCTTCAAGAGACCCAGTACTTC	CASRDTWVAGLQETQYF	17	TRBV7-9	TRBJ2-5	NA	TRBD2
TGTGCCAGCAGTGCCCAGGGGCTTCTAGCCAAAAACATTCAGTACTTC	CASSAQGLLAKNIQYF	16	TRBV2	TRBJ2-4	few	NA
TGTGCCAGCAGCTTAGAAGTTTACACTGAAGCTTTCTTT	CASSLEVYTEAFF	13	TRBV11-2	TRBJ1-1	NA	NA
TGTGCCAGCAGGGCCACTAGCAATCAGCCCCAGCATTTT	CASRATSNQPQHF	13	TRBV12-3/TRBV12-4	TRBJ1-5	NA	NA
TGTGCCAGCAGTTACGTGGGGTCCGGACTAGCGGGAGGCCTAAACACCGGGGAGCTGTTTTTT	CASSYVGSGLAGGLNTGELFF	21	TRBV6-2/TRBV6-3	TRBJ2-2	NA	TRBD2
TGTGCCAGCAGCCCAAGACTAGTTCGGTCCGGCAATGAGCAGTTCTTC	CASSPRLVRSGNEQFF	16	TRBV11-2	TRBJ2-1	NA	NA
TGTGCCAGCAGTGCAAACAGGGCGTACGAGCAGTTCTTC	CASSANRAYEQFF	13	TRBV6-2/TRBV6-3	TRBJ2-1	few	NA
TGCGCCAGCACTGCCCGGGGGGCTCCCTACAATGAGCAGTTCTTC	CASTARGAPYNEQFF	15	TRBV5-1	TRBJ2-1	few	NA
TGTGCCAGCAAATCACAGGTATCGAACACTGAAGCTTTCTTT	CASKSQVSNTEAFF	14	TRBV6-6	TRBJ1-1	NA	NA
TGCGCCAGCAGCCCCAGTTCATCCGGGACAGGGCCCTACGAGCAGTACTTC	CASSPSSSGTGPYEQYF	17	TRBV5-1	TRBJ2-7	few	TRBD1
TGTGCCATCACGGACCCGGGACAGGCCTCTTCCAGCTCCTACAATGAGCAGTACTTC	CAITDPGQASSSSYNEQYF	19	TRBV10-3	TRBJ2-7	NA	TRBD1
TGCAGTGCTAGCCGAACGCTAGCGCCAGGCAATGAGCAGTTCTTC	CSASRTLAPGNEQFF	15	TRBV20-1	TRBJ2-1	many	NA